These T cell receptor beta chains were read from a single sample in a study of neoadjuvant nivolumab and ipilimumab in lung cancer. The assay was immunoSEQ multiplex PCR, and TCRdb's table has in-frame clones only and misses some. The sample contains roughly 13,000 clones, more than 90% of which appear only once. Sequences were derived from peripheral blood, sampled after neoadjuvant nivolumab, alone or with ipilimumab, at or shortly before surgery. The receptors were sampled from an adult with non-small cell lung cancer. CDR3s include the opening cysteine and the closing phenylalanine or tryptophan. Clone size is shown for a subset of rows, as once, few, many or a class of expanded clone.

abundance	j_gene	v_gene	CDR3aa
NA	TRBJ2-7	TRBV7-2	CASSLQDLLYEQYF
NA	TRBJ1-5	TRBV27	CASSFLRGQPQHF
NA	TRBJ1-1	TRBV4-3	CASSQGLGTANTEAFF
NA	TRBJ1-2	TRBV4-1	CASSQVLSHKNGYTF
NA	TRBJ2-7	TRBV5-5	CASSLGTSGGQYF
NA	TRBJ2-3	TRBV7-2	CASSFSGEDTQYF
NA	TRBJ2-5	TRBV28	CASSSSGRTQETQYF
NA	TRBJ2-7	TRBV7-9	CASSFGGPRYEQYF
NA	TRBJ2-2	TRBV6-4	CASRRTGEDGELFF
NA	TRBJ2-2	TRBV5-4	CASSLVGVGTGELFF
NA	TRBJ2-2	TRBV11-2	CASSLGRGETGELFF
NA	TRBJ2-2	TRBV11-3	CASSLNLIGSQNTGELFF
NA	TRBJ1-5	TRBV4-2	CASSQDWGQEQPQHF
NA	TRBJ1-2	TRBV7-9	CASSSGTPSAGGYTF
NA	TRBJ2-7	TRBV2	CASSESIDGRDSYEQYF
once	TRBJ2-3	TRBV25-1	CASSGMKGPGGMDTQYF
NA	TRBJ2-7	TRBV7-2	CASSLGTYPYEQYF
NA	TRBJ1-4	TRBV7-3	CASSSATNEKLFF
NA	TRBJ1-5	TRBV18	CASSPGGANQPQHF
NA	TRBJ1-2	TRBV4-3	CASSRGQGHTNYGYTF
once	TRBJ2-7	TRBV6-6	CASSYSLVRTSYEQYF
NA	TRBJ2-5	TRBV20-1	CSARGGETQYF
NA	TRBJ2-2	TRBV10-1	CASSGGGLKPNTGELFF
NA	TRBJ2-4	TRBV28	CASSLDIQYF
NA	TRBJ2-1	TRBV5-1	CASRIGGPRLIYNEQFF
NA	TRBJ2-3	TRBV6-4	CASSLGLARTDTQYF
NA	TRBJ2-7	TRBV18	CASSPRTSYEQYF
NA	TRBJ2-2	TRBV2	CASRRADGTGELFF
NA	TRBJ2-5	TRBV6-5	CASSYSGLAGQETQYF
NA	TRBJ2-7	TRBV7-9	CASSRDRVISYEQYF
NA	TRBJ2-3	TRBV27	CASSFYTGTDTQYF
NA	TRBJ2-1	TRBV27	CASSLGAYNEQFF
NA	TRBJ2-7	TRBV19	CASSIRTSGRSSYEQYF
NA	TRBJ2-3	TRBV7-6	CASSPIWGDTQYF
NA	TRBJ2-7	TRBV7-9	CASSSALGGEQYF
NA	TRBJ2-3	TRBV19	CASRLNPHTDTQYF
NA	TRBJ2-7	TRBV7-9	CASSLAGTYEQYF
NA	TRBJ2-7	TRBV30	CAWTGTGYEQYF
once	TRBJ2-6	TRBV6-1	CASSEAEQGAGGANVLTF
NA	TRBJ1-4	TRBV29-1	CSVAGGVATNEKLFF